The sequence of this T cell receptor (beta chain) was determined in a study of low-dose radiotherapy and immunotherapy resistance in tumors. Across the whole study: Cohort 1 patients were irradiated with 0.5 Gy fractions every 2 weeks to 6.5 Gy total. Participants in Cohort 2 were given 1 Gy per fraction every two weeks, for 13 Gy over 26 weeks. Patients took oral aspirin 300 mg daily for four cycles from cycle 1 day 1.

Only one count was recorded for this clonotype. Described time point: before trial treatment. Every donor was treated with nivolumab, ipilimumab, aspirin, low-dose cyclophosphamide and also low-dose radiotherapy. TRAV- and TRBV-specific primers were used for first-strand cDNA, which covered alpha and beta chains. Using a constant-region primer together with a V-primer adapter, TCRs were subjected to about 20 PCR cycles of amplification. TCRdb called the reads again in MiXCR, with one record for every CDR3 protein. Of 35,000 to 50,000 distinct CDR3 sequences listed, around 30% are singletons. Trimming took 2 bases from V and 5 from J; bases not matched to a gene: 8. Per the germline V gene, CDR1 is LGHNA and CDR2 is YNFKEQ. CDR3 length: 16 residues.

The origin of this receptor is a male donor with gallbladder cancer. Specimen: PBMCs, collected before treatment. The chain uses TRBV4-2 and TRBJ2-7; 11 bases are a match to TRBD2. In nucleotides, the CDR3 is TGTGCCAGCAGCCAACCCTTAGCGGGAGGGCTTCACGAGCAGTACTTC. Protein: CASSQPLAGGLHEQYF.